Listed here is a single TCR beta chain. The target antigen is unknown. Per germline, CDR1 LNHDA and CDR2 SQIVND (reference sequence). The V end lost 6 bases, the J end lost 7 bases, and 12 bases lay between the germline ends. This CDR3 has 13 residues. Measured with immunoSEQ multiplex PCR; TCRdb has only the in-frame clones, and not every one. There are 25,000 to 35,000 clones in the sample; around nine tenths occur only once, and roughly 5% lies in the top ten. This sample was included in a study of neoadjuvant nivolumab and ipilimumab in lung cancer. Study-level findings and limits: From pretherapy to surgery, tumor richness and clonality rose with dual therapy. TCR richness and clonality were higher in tumors than adjacent uninvolved lung.

The chain links TRBV19 to TRBJ2-2, with D unclear. The specimen was peripheral blood, collected after neoadjuvant nivolumab, alone or with ipilimumab, at or shortly before surgery. The TCR sequence derives from an adult with non-small cell lung cancer. The CDR3 nucleotides read TGTGCCAGTAGGAGGAAGACCGTCGGGGAGCTGTTTTTT. It translates to CASRRKTVGELFF.